Listed below are T cell receptor beta chains from one sample, sequenced in a study of blood T cells in healthy people across ages. One entry per CDR3 protein, called by TCRdb with MiXCR from the 5' RACE reads. The sample has some 1.7 million distinct CDR3 sequences, approximately 28% seen once. Sequencing was done on a sample of blood. These TCRs come from a woman younger than 45 in good health. Both conserved end residues are part of each CDR3. The order of the fields is D gene, V gene, clone size, J gene, CDR3 protein, CDR3 DNA. A D gene is named only where the DNA matches it firmly. Not all rows give a size; the values are once, few, many and, for expanded clones, a class.

.	TRBV6-6	.	TRBJ1-5	CASSPEGPLSNQPQHF	TGTGCCAGCAGTCCGGAGGGACCCCTTAGCAATCAGCCCCAGCATTTT
TRBD2	TRBV2	.	TRBJ2-1	CASRGAGGVWFNEQFF	TGTGCCAGCAGGGGTGCGGGAGGGGTTTGGTTCAATGAGCAGTTCTTC
TRBD1	TRBV2	.	TRBJ1-2	CASSESRGPPSYTF	TGTGCCAGCAGTGAAAGCAGGGGGCCGCCCTCGTACACCTTC
.	TRBV20-1	.	TRBJ2-5	CSARFKGPETQYF	TGCAGTGCTAGATTCAAGGGGCCGGAGACCCAGTACTTC
.	TRBV7-2	.	TRBJ1-1	CASGAWRGQGTEAFF	TGTGCCAGCGGGGCTTGGAGGGGCCAGGGCACTGAAGCTTTCTTT
.	TRBV10-3	few	TRBJ1-3	CAISQRGGYAGNTIYF	TGTGCCATCAGCCAACGGGGGGGTTATGCTGGAAACACCATATATTTT
TRBD2	TRBV24-1	.	TRBJ2-1	CATSDPAPSGGTHNEQFF	TGTGCCACCAGTGATCCCGCCCCAAGCGGGGGGACCCACAATGAGCAGTTCTTC
TRBD2	TRBV5-1	few	TRBJ2-3	CAVLGEGDTQYF	TGCGCCGTCCTAGGGGAGGGAGATACGCAGTATTTT
TRBD1	TRBV9	.	TRBJ2-5	CASSTDRGQKTQYF	TGTGCCAGCAGCACCGACAGGGGTCAGAAGACCCAGTACTTC
.	TRBV7-9	.	TRBJ2-4	CASSLEGGRNIQYF	TGTGCCAGCAGCTTAGAAGGGGGTAGGAACATTCAGTACTTC
.	TRBV11-2	.	TRBJ2-7	CASSLEDQLVYEQYF	TGTGCCAGCAGCTTAGAGGACCAGTTGGTATACGAGCAGTACTTC
TRBD1	TRBV15	.	TRBJ1-2	CATSRRLQGANYGYTF	TGTGCCACCAGCAGAAGATTACAGGGGGCTAACTATGGCTACACCTTC
TRBD2	TRBV20-1	few	TRBJ2-5	CSAISGSGLGETQYF	TGCAGTGCTATAAGCGGGAGCGGTTTGGGGGAGACCCAGTACTTC
.	TRBV11-2	few	TRBJ2-3	CASRSYHTDTQYF	TGTGCCAGCAGGTCCTACCATACAGATACGCAGTATTTT
.	TRBV7-4	few	TRBJ1-4	CASPPRRRKLFF	TGTGCCAGCCCACCGAGAAGGAGAAAACTGTTTTTT
TRBD2	TRBV3-1	.	TRBJ2-5	CASSQDAGLAGGYQETQYF	TGTGCCAGCAGCCAGGACGCGGGACTAGCGGGGGGGTACCAAGAGACCCAGTACTTC
TRBD1	TRBV5-5	.	TRBJ2-2	CASSLGAGQANTGERFF	TGTGCCAGCAGCTTGGGGGCGGGACAGGCCAACACCGGGGAGCGGTTTTTT
.	TRBV5-5	many	TRBJ2-7	CASSFAGYPYEQYF	TGTGCCAGCAGCTTCGCCGGGTACCCCTACGAGCAGTACTTC
.	TRBV3-1	few	TRBJ2-5	CASSQDRVRDSQETQYF	TGTGCCAGCAGCCAAGATCGAGTGAGAGACAGTCAAGAGACCCAGTACTTC
.	TRBV12-3/TRBV12-4	.	TRBJ1-1	CASKGRSARGTEAFF	TGTGCCAGCAAGGGACGCTCCGCACGAGGGACTGAAGCTTTCTTT
.	TRBV5-5	.	TRBJ1-1	CASSLFTMNTEAFF	TGTGCCAGCAGCTTGTTTACCATGAACACTGAAGCTTTCTTT
.	TRBV7-9	few	TRBJ1-2	CASSLAVKPGYTF	TGTGCCAGCAGCTTAGCGGTAAAACCGGGCTACACCTTC
.	TRBV5-1	.	TRBJ2-1	CASSANRAQQFF	TGCGCCAGCAGCGCAAACAGGGCCCAGCAGTTCTTC
TRBD1	TRBV6-6	few	TRBJ1-4	CASSYSGQGGEKLFF	TGTGCCAGCAGTTACTCGGGACAGGGAGGTGAAAAACTGTTTTTT
.	TRBV2	.	TRBJ1-2	CASSIETGVDYGYTF	TGTGCCAGCAGCATTGAGACAGGCGTTGACTATGGCTACACCTTC
TRBD2	TRBV7-9	few	TRBJ2-1	CASSLVASGGEQFF	TGTGCCAGCAGCTTAGTTGCGAGCGGGGGGGAGCAGTTCTTC
.	TRBV7-9	.	TRBJ2-3	CASSSFPIDTQYF	TGTGCCAGCAGCTCCTTTCCCATAGATACGCAGTATTTT
.	TRBV20-1	many	TRBJ2-7	CSAGVDAGEQYF	TGCAGTGCTGGGGTTGACGCGGGCGAGCAGTACTTC
.	TRBV20-1	few	TRBJ1-1	CSARDQGTLTFF	TGCAGTGCTAGAGATCAGGGGACCCTTACTTTCTTT
TRBD2	TRBV5-1	many	TRBJ2-1	CASSIGLAGESYNEQFF	TGCGCCAGCAGCATAGGACTAGCGGGAGAATCCTACAATGAGCAGTTCTTC
TRBD1	TRBV18	.	TRBJ2-6	CASSPRQGAGANVLTF	TGTGCCAGCTCACCACGACAGGGTGCTGGGGCCAACGTCCTGACTTTC
.	TRBV27	few	TRBJ2-1	CASSLSAGSSYNEQFF	TGTGCCAGCAGTTTATCTGCAGGGAGCTCCTACAATGAGCAGTTCTTC
.	TRBV6-5	few	TRBJ2-3	CASRPLEGASTDTQYF	TGTGCCAGCAGACCCCTTGAGGGAGCTAGCACAGATACGCAGTATTTT
.	TRBV7-3	.	TRBJ2-3	CASGLDTTDTQYF	TGTGCCAGCGGTTTAGATACCACAGATACGCAGTATTTT
.	TRBV2	.	TRBJ1-6	CASSEGTPSPLHF	TGTGCCAGCAGTGAGGGGACCCCTTCGCCCCTCCACTTT
.	TRBV7-2	.	TRBJ2-2	CASNLPLSNTGELFF	TGTGCCAGCAACTTACCCTTATCGAACACCGGGGAGCTGTTTTTT
.	TRBV18	.	TRBJ1-1	CASSPPVSRTEAFF	TGTGCCAGCTCACCCCCCGTCAGTCGGACTGAAGCTTTCTTT
TRBD2	TRBV20-1	many	TRBJ2-5	CSARPSSGGEGETQYF	TGCAGTGCTAGACCGTCTAGCGGGGGGGAAGGAGAGACCCAGTACTTC
TRBD2	TRBV27	many	TRBJ2-1	CASSLQLAGVVNNEQFF	TGTGCCAGCAGTTTGCAACTAGCGGGAGTGGTCAACAATGAGCAGTTCTTC
.	TRBV7-2	once	TRBJ2-5	CAGSPDRGSYNEQYF	TGTGCCGGCAGCCCAGACAGAGGGTCTTACAATGAGCAGTACTTC
.	TRBV12-3/TRBV12-4	.	TRBJ2-3	CASSVALRGGTDTQYF	TGTGCCAGCAGTGTAGCGTTGAGAGGCGGCACAGATACGCAGTATTTT
TRBD1	TRBV20-1	.	TRBJ1-5	CSAREGGTGTYSNQPQHF	TGCAGTGCTAGAGAGGGCGGGACAGGGACCTATAGCAATCAGCCCCAGCATTTT
TRBD1	TRBV4-1	.	TRBJ2-2	CASSQQGARGTGELFF	TGCGCCAGCAGCCAACAGGGGGCCAGGGGGACCGGGGAGCTGTTTTTT
.	TRBV7-9	.	TRBJ2-7	CATHEDWTSYNEQYF	TGTGCCACCCACGAGGACTGGACCTCCTACAATGAGCAGTACTTC
TRBD2	TRBV10-3	.	TRBJ2-7	CAISTRGGSYNEQYF	TGTGCCATCAGTACACGGGGGGGCTCCTACAATGAGCAGTACTTC
.	TRBV5-6	few	TRBJ2-5	CASSFLARSGSETQYF	TGTGCCAGCAGCTTTTTAGCTAGGTCCGGCAGCGAGACCCAGTACTTC
.	TRBV7-9	.	TRBJ2-3	CASGDKGVYSDTQYF	TGTGCCAGCGGCGATAAAGGGGTGTATTCAGATACGCAGTATTTT
TRBD2	TRBV6-5	many	TRBJ2-1	CASGGGPGLGYNEQFF	TGTGCCAGCGGGGGAGGGCCGGGGTTAGGTTACAATGAGCAGTTCTTC
.	TRBV12-3/TRBV12-4	few	TRBJ1-1	CASSLSVGAMAATEAFF	TGTGCCAGCAGTTTATCGGTGGGGGCAATGGCCGCGACTGAAGCTTTCTTT
TRBD2	TRBV15	many	TRBJ2-1	CATSRDASGGYNEQFF	TGTGCCACCAGCAGAGATGCTAGCGGGGGCTACAATGAGCAGTTCTTC
TRBD2	TRBV20-1	.	TRBJ2-1	CSASNVGAISGRGNEQFF	TGCAGTGCTAGCAATGTCGGGGCAATTAGCGGGAGGGGCAATGAGCAGTTCTTC
.	TRBV2	few	TRBJ2-5	CASSVIWGKNQETQYF	TGTGCCAGCAGTGTCATTTGGGGGAAAAACCAAGAGACCCAGTACTTC
TRBD1	TRBV19	.	TRBJ1-5	CASRRDRGGNQPQHF	TGTGCCAGTAGGAGGGACAGGGGAGGCAATCAGCCCCAGCATTTT
.	TRBV5-1	few	TRBJ2-7	CASSLAGMQGPISYEQYF	TGCGCCAGCAGCTTGGCGGGTATGCAGGGACCGATTTCCTACGAGCAGTACTTC
TRBD2	TRBV7-2	.	TRBJ2-5	CASSRPGLAGGRKTQYF	TGTGCCAGCAGCCGTCCGGGACTAGCGGGAGGTCGTAAGACCCAGTACTTC
.	TRBV10-1	.	TRBJ2-3	CASTDPHWYGDTQYF	TGCGCCAGCACCGACCCCCATTGGTACGGAGATACGCAGTATTTT
TRBD1	TRBV5-1	many	TRBJ2-7	CASSANTGTEGLAYEQYF	TGCGCCAGCAGCGCCAACACCGGGACAGAGGGATTGGCCTACGAGCAGTACTTC
TRBD2	TRBV20-1	many	TRBJ2-1	CSYEAVSSGSYEQFF	TGCAGTTACGAGGCGGTCTCTAGCGGGAGCTATGAGCAGTTCTTC
.	TRBV5-1	.	TRBJ2-1	CASSLEGLLDEQFF	TGCGCCAGCAGCTTGGAAGGACTCCTTGATGAGCAGTTCTTC
.	TRBV10-3	.	TRBJ1-2	CATSEFQGNYGYTF	TGTGCCACCAGTGAGTTTCAGGGGAACTATGGCTACACCTTC